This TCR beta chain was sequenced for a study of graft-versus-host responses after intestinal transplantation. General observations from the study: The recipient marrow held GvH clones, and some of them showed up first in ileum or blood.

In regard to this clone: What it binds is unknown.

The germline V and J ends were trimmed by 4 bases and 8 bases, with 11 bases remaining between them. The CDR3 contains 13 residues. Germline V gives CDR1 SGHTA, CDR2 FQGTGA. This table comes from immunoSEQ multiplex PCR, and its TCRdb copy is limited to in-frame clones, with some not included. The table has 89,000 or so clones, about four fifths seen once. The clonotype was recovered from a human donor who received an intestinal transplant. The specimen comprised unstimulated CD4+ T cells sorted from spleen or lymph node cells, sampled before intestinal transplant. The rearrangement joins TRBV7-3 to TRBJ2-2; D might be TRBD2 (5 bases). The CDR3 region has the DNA TGTGCCAGCAGCTCTAGACTAACTGGGGAGCTGTTTTTT. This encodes CASSSRLTGELFF.